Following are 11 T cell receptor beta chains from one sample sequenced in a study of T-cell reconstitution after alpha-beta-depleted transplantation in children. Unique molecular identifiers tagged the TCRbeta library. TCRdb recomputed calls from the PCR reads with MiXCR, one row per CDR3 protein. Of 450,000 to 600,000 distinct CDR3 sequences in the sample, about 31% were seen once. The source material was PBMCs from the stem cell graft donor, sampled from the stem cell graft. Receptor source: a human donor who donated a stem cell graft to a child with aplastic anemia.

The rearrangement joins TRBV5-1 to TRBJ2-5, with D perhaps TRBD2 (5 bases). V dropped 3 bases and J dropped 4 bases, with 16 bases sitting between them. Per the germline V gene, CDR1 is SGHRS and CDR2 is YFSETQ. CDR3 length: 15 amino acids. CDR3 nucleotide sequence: TGCGCCAGCAGCTATGGAGCGCTCGGAGGAGAGACCCAGTACTTC. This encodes CASSYGALGGETQYF. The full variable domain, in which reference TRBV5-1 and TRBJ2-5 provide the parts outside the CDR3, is KAGVTQTPRYLIKTRGQQVTLSCSPISGHRSVSWYQQTPGQGLQFLFEYFSETQRNKGNFPGRFSGRQFSNSRSEMNVSTLELGDSALYLCASSYGALGGETQYFGPGTRLLVL.

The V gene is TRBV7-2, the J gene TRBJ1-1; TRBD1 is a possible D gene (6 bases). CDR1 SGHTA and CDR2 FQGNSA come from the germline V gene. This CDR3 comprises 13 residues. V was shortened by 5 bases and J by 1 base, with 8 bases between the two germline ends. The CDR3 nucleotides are TGTGCCAGCAGCGCAGGGGCGAACACTGAAGCTTTCTTT. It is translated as CASSAGANTEAFF.

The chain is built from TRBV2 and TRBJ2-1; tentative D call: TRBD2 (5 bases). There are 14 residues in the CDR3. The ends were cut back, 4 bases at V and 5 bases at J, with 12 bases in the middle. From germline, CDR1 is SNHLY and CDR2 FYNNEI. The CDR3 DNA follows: TGTGCCAGCAGTGTGGGCTGGGAGAACAATGAGCAGTTCTTC. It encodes CASSVGWENNEQFF.

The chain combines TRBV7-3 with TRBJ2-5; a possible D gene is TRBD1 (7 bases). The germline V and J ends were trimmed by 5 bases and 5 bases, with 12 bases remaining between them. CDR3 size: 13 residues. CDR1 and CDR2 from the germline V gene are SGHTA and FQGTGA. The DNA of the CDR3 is TGTGCCAGCAGCCAGGGGGGCTTGGAGACCCAGTACTTC. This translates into CASSQGGLETQYF.

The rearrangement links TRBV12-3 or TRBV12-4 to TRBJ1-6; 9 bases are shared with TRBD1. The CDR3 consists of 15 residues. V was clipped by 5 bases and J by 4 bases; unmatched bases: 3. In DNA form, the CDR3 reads TGTGCCAGCAGTATAGACAGGGGGTATAATTCACCCCTCCACTTT. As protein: CASSIDRGYNSPLHF.

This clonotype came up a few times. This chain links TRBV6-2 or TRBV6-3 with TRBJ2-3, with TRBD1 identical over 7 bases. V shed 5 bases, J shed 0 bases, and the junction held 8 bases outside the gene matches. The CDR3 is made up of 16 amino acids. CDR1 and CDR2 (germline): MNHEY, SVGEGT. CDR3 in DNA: TGTGCCAGCAGTAACCAGGACAGGACGAGCACAGATACGCAGTATTTT. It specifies CASSNQDRTSTDTQYF.

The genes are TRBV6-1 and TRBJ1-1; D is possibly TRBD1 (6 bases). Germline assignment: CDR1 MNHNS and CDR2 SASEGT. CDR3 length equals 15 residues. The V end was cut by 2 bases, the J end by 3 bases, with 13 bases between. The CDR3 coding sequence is TGTGCCAGCAGTGAAACACAGGGAACCTACACTGAAGCTTTCTTT. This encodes CASSETQGTYTEAFF.

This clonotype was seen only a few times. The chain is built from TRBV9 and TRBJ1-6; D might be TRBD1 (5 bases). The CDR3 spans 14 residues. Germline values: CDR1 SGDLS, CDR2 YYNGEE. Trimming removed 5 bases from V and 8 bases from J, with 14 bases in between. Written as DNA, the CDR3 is TGTGCCAGCAGTCCTAGCGTGGGGGATTCACCCCTCCACTTT. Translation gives CASSPSVGDSPLHF.

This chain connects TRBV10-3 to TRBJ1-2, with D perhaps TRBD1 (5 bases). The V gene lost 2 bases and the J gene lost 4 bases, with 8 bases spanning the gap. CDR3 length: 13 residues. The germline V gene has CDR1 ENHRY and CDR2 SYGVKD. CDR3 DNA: TGTGCCATCAGTGAGGCGACAGTCTATGGCTACACCTTC. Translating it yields CAISEATVYGYTF.

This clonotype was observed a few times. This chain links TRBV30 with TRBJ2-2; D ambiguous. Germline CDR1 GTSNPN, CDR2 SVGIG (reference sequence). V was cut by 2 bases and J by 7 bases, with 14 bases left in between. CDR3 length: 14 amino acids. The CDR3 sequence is CAWSFLELNGELFF. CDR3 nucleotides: TGTGCCTGGAGTTTCCTGGAGTTGAACGGGGAGCTGTTTTTT.

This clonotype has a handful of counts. The CDR3 DNA reads as TGTGCCAGCAGTTTTGTAGATACGCAGTATTTT. Translated, it gives CASSFVDTQYF. The chain joins TRBV12-3 or TRBV12-4 to TRBJ2-3, with D hard to call. The CDR3 runs 11 residues. V was cut by 3 bases and J by 5 bases, with 3 bases left in between.